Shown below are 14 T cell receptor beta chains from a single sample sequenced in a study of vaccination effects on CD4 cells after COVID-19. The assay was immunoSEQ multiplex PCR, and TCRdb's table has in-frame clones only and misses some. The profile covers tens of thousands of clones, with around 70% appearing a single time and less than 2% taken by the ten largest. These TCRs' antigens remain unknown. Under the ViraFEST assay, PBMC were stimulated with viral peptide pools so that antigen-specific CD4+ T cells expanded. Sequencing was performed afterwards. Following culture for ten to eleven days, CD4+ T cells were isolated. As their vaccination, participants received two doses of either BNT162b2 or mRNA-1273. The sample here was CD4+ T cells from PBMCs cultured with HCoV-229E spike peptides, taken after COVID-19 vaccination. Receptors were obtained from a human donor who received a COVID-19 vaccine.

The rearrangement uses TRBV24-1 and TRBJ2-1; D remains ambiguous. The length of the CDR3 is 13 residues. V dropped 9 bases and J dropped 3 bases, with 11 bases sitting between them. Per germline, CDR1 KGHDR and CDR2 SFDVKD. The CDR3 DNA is TGTGCCACCCAAGCAGCCGGCTACAATGAGCAGTTCTTC. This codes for CATQAAGYNEQFF.

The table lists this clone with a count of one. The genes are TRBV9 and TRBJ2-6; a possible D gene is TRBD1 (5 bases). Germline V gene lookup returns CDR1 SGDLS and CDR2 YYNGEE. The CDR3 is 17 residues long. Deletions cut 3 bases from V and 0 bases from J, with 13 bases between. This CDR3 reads CASSAQTASSGANVLTF. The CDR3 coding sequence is TGTGCCAGCAGCGCTCAGACAGCAAGCTCTGGGGCCAACGTCCTGACTTTC.

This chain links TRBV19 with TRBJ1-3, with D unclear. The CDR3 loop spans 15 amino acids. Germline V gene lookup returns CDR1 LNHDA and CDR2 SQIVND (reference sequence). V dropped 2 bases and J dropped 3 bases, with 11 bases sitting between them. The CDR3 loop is CASSINSDVGNTIYF. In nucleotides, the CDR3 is TGTGCCAGTAGTATAAACAGCGACGTTGGAAACACCATATATTTT.

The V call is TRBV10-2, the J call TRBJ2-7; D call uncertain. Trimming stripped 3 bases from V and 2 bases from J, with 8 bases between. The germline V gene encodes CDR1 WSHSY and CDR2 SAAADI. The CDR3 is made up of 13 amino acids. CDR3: CASSEGSTYEQYV. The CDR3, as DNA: TGCGCCAGCAGTGAAGGCAGCACCTACGAGCAGTACGTC.

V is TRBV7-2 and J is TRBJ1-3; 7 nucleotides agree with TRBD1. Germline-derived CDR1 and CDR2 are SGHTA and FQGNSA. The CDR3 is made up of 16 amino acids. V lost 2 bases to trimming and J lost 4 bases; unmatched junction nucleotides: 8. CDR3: CASSLFPGGSGNTIYF. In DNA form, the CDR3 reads TGTGCCAGCAGCTTATTCCCAGGGGGATCCGGAAACACCATATATTTT.

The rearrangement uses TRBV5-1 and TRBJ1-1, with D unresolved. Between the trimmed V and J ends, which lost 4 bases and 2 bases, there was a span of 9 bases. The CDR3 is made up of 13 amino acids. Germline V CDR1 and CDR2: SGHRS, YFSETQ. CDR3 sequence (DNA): TGCGCCAGCAGCCAACAAGACAACACTGAAGCTTTCTTT. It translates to CASSQQDNTEAFF.

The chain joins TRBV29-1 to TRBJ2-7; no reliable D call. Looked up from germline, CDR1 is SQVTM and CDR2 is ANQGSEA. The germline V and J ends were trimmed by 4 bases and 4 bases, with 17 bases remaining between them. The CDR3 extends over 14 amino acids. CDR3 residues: CSVAFWAGLYEQYV. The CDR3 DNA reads TGCAGCGTTGCTTTTTGGGCCGGTTTATACGAGCAGTACGTC.

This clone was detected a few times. The CDR3 region has the DNA TGTGCCAGCAGTGCACTAGCGGGGGGGCAAGAGCAGTTCTTC. Its translation: CASSALAGGQEQFF. The chain recombines TRBV2 with TRBJ2-1; 13 nucleotides align to TRBD2. Germline lookup yields CDR1 SNHLY and CDR2 FYNNEI. The CDR3 runs to 14 residues. With V trimmed by 4 bases and J by 10 bases, 4 bases remained unmatched.

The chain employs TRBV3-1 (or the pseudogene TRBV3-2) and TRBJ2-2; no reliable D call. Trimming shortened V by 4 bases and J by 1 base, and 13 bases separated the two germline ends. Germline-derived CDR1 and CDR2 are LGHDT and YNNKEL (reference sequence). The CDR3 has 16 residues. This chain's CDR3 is CASSRSGPLNTGELFF. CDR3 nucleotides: TGTGCCAGCAGCCGATCAGGTCCTCTGAACACCGGGGAGCTGTTTTTT.

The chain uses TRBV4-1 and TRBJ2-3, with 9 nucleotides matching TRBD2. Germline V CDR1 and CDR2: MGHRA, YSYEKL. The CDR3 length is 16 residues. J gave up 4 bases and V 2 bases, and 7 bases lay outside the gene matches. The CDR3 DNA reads TGCGCCAGCAGCCAAACCCCGGGACTAGCCCCAGATACGCAGTATTTT. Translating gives CASSQTPGLAPDTQYF.

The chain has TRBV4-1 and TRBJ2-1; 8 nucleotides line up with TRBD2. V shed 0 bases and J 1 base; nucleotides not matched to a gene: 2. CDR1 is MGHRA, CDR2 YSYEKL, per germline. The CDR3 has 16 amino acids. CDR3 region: CASSQEVAGSYNEQFF. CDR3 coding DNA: TGCGCCAGCAGCCAAGAAGTAGCGGGGTCCTACAATGAGCAGTTCTTC.

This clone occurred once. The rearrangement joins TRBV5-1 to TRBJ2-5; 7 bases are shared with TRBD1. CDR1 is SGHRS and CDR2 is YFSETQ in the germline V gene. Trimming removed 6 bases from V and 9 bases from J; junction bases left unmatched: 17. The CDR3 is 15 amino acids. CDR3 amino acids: CASNNPGQARGAQYF. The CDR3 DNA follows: TGCGCCAGCAATAACCCAGGACAGGCCCGAGGGGCCCAGTACTTC.

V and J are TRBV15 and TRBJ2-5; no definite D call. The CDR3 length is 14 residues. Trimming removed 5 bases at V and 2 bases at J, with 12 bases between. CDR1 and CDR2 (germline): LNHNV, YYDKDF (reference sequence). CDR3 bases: TGTGCCACCAGCGGCCGCCGGAGTCAAGAGACCCAGTACTTC. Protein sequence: CATSGRRSQETQYF.

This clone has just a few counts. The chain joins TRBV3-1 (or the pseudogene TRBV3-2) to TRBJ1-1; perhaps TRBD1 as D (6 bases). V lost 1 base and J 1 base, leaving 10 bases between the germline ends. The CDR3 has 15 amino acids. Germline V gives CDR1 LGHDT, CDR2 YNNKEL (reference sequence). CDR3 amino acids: CASSQATGRNTEAFF. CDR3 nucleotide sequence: TGTGCCAGCAGCCAAGCAACAGGGAGGAACACTGAAGCTTTCTTT.